The present entry profiles one TCR beta chain with its context. The specificity of this receptor is unknown. One base away there is no much larger clone; base qualities are not given. This specimen's time point label, interpreted: around 26 weeks on oral tofacitinib. The treatment or condition label, as the study defines it: oral pan-JAK inhibitor, 5-10 mg twice daily. Lesional scalp punch biopsies and peripheral blood were collected from alopecia areata patients. PBMCs were isolated by density centrifugation and stained for CD3, CD4 and CD8, and CD4+ and CD8+ T cells were sorted on a FACSAria. From cysteine to phenylalanine, the CDR3 is 16 amino acids long. Only the CDR3 DNA stays, 48 bases, in frame from base 1. After removal of 0 bases from V and 3 bases from J, the junction retains 7 bases not matched to a gene. In the germline V gene, CDR1 corresponds to LGHNA and CDR2 to YSLEER. Libraries were constructed by the immunoSEQ multiplex PCR assay. To provide template for TCR sequencing, every sample had RNA extracted and reverse transcribed into cDNA. First-strand cDNA was synthesized using SuperScript III with a 2:1 mix of oligo-dT and random hexamers. A synthetic immune receptor repertoire was used to measure amplification bias, and any remaining bias was corrected computationally. The paper's processing steps were these. After raw reads were preprocessed to remove errors, the CDR3 was defined following IMGT conventions as running from the conserved cysteine to phenylalanine. Clonality was calculated as 1 minus Shannon entropy normalized by log2 of the number of productive unique TCRs. Whether scalp clones were CD4 or CD8 was inferred by matching scalp TCRbeta sequences against CD4 and CD8 repertoires sorted from blood. Entries here come from immuneACCESS through TCRdb and include only in-frame sequences with V and J called. Some clones fail to appear in such tables; in the studies checked, an unresolved V gene covers under half of the shortfall, and the cause of the remainder is unknown. V and J calls and clone size are given by that table; D and trimming were obtained from the DNA. The sample records 79,000 or so clones, around 61% of which are singletons. The ten top clones hold 23% of the sample.

This sample was taken from a study of CD8+ T cells in alopecia areata (dated by TCRdb to 2017 to 2018). Broadly, across the study: Treated patients were enrolled in an open-label pilot trial of oral tofacitinib, 5 to 10 mg twice daily, for moderate-to-severe alopecia areata. The study used high-throughput TCRbeta sequencing to examine T cell clonal expansion in alopecia areata, in both the C3H/HeJ mouse model and human patients. Scalp clonality was compared across normal scalp (n=4), patchy alopecia areata scalp (n=8), and alopecia totalis/universalis scalp (n=8). Patients received tofacitinib for 6 to 18 months and were then followed off drug for 6 months to check for delayed response and recurrence. In humans, TCRbeta sequencing was performed on scalp tissue and on sorted CD4+ and CD8+ peripheral blood T cells from healthy controls and from patients with patchy or totalis/universalis alopecia areata. The SALT score, which quantifies the percentage of affected scalp surface area, was used to measure disease severity in treated patients. TCRbeta CDR3 regions were amplified by immunoSEQ multiplex PCR using 35 Vbeta forward and 13 Jbeta reverse primers. The RNA source kit depended on sample type: the PAXgene miRNA kit for fixed scalp, the miRNeasy kit for PBMCs, and the RNeasy kit for mouse skin. Patients on tofacitinib were biopsied at baseline and after 4 and 24 weeks of treatment, and several of the patients also had a later scalp biopsy. What the study reported, not specific to this receptor: Because the treated cohort was small and had only one nonresponder, larger studies are needed to examine links between baseline CD8+ expansion and response. Unlike mouse skin, where gammadelta T cells dominate, normal human skin contains resident alphabeta T cells that get sequenced too, which complicates analysis of the scalp TCR repertoire. Shared TCR sequences between patients were less evident than in mice, which may be partly attributable to HLA diversity in the patient population. With tofacitinib, both scalp clonality and the number of expanded CD8+ clones among the top 100 scalp clones went down significantly. Compared with normal scalp, lesional scalp had higher clonality and more expanded CD8+ clones, particularly in alopecia totalis/universalis, a pattern that suggests antigenic drive. During tofacitinib treatment, many expanded lesional clones remained in scalp and blood, and this persistence may partly explain relapse after treatment is stopped.

The V gene is TRBV4-3 and the J gene is TRBJ2-7; 8 central nucleotides agree with TRBD2. This TCR was sampled from a human donor with alopecia areata. The sample was CD8+ T cells sorted from blood, taken at week 24, from a patient treated with tofacitinib. The nucleotide sequence reads as follows: TGCGCCAGCAGCCAAGATGTAGCTAGCGGGCACTACGAGCAGTACTTC. Translated, it gives CASSQDVASGHYEQYF.